This is a list of T cell receptor beta chains from one sample in a study of breast tumors, draining lymph nodes, adjacent tissues. TCRdb re-called the multiplex PCR reads with MiXCR, one entry per CDR3 protein. The sample holds 200,000 or so distinct CDR3 sequences; 31% are singletons and the top ten take about 4.3%. Material: axillary lymph node tissue. Source of these receptors: a female donor with breast cancer. Some clones in this sample may be carry-over from other donors' samples. Both conserved end residues are trimmed from each CDR3.

V gene	J gene	CDR3 protein
TRBV19	TRBJ1-2	ASSIGTTNYGYT
TRBV5-1	TRBJ2-5	ASSLGQAPSGTQY
TRBV24-1	TRBJ2-3	ATSDASNGGGDTQY
TRBV18	TRBJ2-7	AGSPGDEQY
TRBV5-6	TRBJ1-3	ASSLGARVSGGNTIY
TRBV20-1	TRBJ1-1	SARDPMNTDAF
TRBV20-1	TRBJ1-6	SASGQGNSPLH
TRBV7-8	TRBJ2-7	ASSYIASAQY
TRBV2	TRBJ2-1	ASSEPILAGGNGEQF
TRBV20-1	TRBJ2-5	SARDPSGRAGPQY
TRBV15	TRBJ1-2	ATSSSGNINYGYT
TRBV25-1	TRBJ1-3	ASSQQSGNTIY
TRBV10-3	TRBJ2-3	ATVSGASTDTQY
TRBV12-3/TRBV12-4	TRBJ2-7	ASSFGLAGGLAYEQY
TRBV5-1	TRBJ2-2	ASREQGRNTGELF
TRBV24-1	TRBJ1-6	AGSYNSPLH
TRBV5-8	TRBJ2-5	ASSLPTEAQY
TRBV20-1	TRBJ2-1	SARWSYEQF
TRBV7-9	TRBJ2-7	ASSSVAGGTYEQY
TRBV20-1	TRBJ2-3	SALPGQGKAQY
TRBV20-1	TRBJ1-4	SARPGQGRANEKLF
TRBV30	TRBJ2-7	AARSSYEQY
TRBV7-9	TRBJ2-3	ASSLGTGKLTDTQY
TRBV10-3	TRBJ1-6	AVRSGQKNSPLH
TRBV18	TRBJ2-7	ASSGTYSSYEQY
TRBV30	TRBJ2-5	AWSVPTLAETQY
TRBV4-3	TRBJ1-4	ASSQDRGLGEKLF
TRBV7-7	TRBJ2-2	ASSRGRGTGELL
TRBV5-1	TRBJ2-1	VSSLNGGEYNEQF
TRBV11-2	TRBJ2-3	ASSNRGRGGRDTQY
TRBV6-5	TRBJ1-6	ASSYITSSPLH
TRBV9	TRBJ2-6	ASRGGDRAGSGANVLT
TRBV10-3	TRBJ2-2	AIRREGELF
TRBV6-2/TRBV6-3	TRBJ1-5	ASRSDSHQPQH
TRBV30	TRBJ1-1	AWSNSLMNTEAF
TRBV4-2	TRBJ2-3	ASSPSGGSSTDTQY
TRBV7-9	TRBJ1-5	ASSLLQGRLRAVLRAGHQH
TRBV4-1	TRBJ2-3	ASSVRQGGNEDTQY
TRBV28	TRBJ2-7	ASSPSGSGDYEQY
TRBV20-1	TRBJ2-7	SAGGSYEQY
TRBV7-9	TRBJ2-7	ASSTRPYEQY
TRBV19	TRBJ2-1	ASSKVASNEQF
TRBV15	TRBJ1-4	ATSRATTGDEKLF
TRBV11-2	TRBJ1-2	ASSSPLKEVYGYT
TRBV5-6	TRBJ1-2	ASSDDPRGGYT
TRBV30	TRBJ2-7	AWSVGGDLAYEQY
TRBV6-5	TRBJ2-5	ASSRPAGSQETQY
TRBV30	TRBJ2-1	AWSVLGGGVEQF
TRBV7-9	TRBJ1-2	ASSLGDRYYGYT
TRBV29-1	TRBJ1-3	SVRGGSGNTIY
TRBV7-2	TRBJ2-7	ASSLGGAGLEQY
TRBV12-3/TRBV12-4	TRBJ2-7	ASSQGQGPEQY
TRBV30	TRBJ1-2	AEGGRGSSKHGYT
TRBV28	TRBJ2-2	ASRTTSGELF
TRBV18	TRBJ2-7	ASSPSGTGDEQY
TRBV20-1	TRBJ1-5	SARAPIASAGNQPQH
TRBV4-3	TRBJ1-4	ASSQISGATNEKLF